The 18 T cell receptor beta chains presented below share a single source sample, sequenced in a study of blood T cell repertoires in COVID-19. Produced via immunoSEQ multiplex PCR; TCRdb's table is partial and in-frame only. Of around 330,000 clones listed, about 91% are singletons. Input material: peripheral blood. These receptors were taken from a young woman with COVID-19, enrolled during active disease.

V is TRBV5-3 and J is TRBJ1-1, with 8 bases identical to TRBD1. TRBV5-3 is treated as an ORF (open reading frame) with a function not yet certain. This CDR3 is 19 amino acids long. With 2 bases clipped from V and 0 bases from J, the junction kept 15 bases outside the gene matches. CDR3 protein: CARSFPQGAPGGMNTEAFF. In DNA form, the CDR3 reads TGTGCCAGAAGCTTCCCCCAGGGGGCCCCGGGGGGTATGAACACTGAAGCTTTCTTT.

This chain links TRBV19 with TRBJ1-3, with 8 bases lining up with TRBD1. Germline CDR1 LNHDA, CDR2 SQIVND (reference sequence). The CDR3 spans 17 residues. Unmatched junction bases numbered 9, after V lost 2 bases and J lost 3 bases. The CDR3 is CASSINGRGQGGNTIYF. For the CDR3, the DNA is TGTGCCAGTAGTATAAACGGCAGGGGGCAGGGTGGAAACACCATATATTTT. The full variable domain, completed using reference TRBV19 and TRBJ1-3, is DGGITQSPKYLFRKEGQNVTLSCEQNLNHDAMYWYRQDPGQGLRLIYYSQIVNDFQKGDIAEGYSVSREKKESFPLTVTSAQKNPTAFYLCASSINGRGQGGNTIYFGEGSWLTVV.

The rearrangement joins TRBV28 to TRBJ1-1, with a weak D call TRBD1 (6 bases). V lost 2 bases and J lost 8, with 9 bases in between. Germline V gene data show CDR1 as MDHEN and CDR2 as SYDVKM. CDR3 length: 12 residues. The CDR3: CASSLTGTEAFF. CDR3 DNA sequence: TGTGCCAGCAGTTTAACCGGGACAGAAGCTTTCTTT. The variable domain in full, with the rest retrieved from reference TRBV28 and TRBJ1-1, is DVKVTQSSRYLVKRTGEKVFLECVQDMDHENMFWYRQDPGLGLRLIYFSYDVKMKEKGDIPEGYSVSREKKERFSLILESASTNQTSMYLCASSLTGTEAFFGQGTRLTVV.

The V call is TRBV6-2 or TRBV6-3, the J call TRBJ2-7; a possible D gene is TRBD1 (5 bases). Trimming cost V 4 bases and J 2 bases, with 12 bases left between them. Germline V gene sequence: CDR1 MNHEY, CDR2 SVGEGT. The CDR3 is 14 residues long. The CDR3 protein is CASSWPGQPYEQYF. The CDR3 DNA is TGTGCCAGCAGTTGGCCAGGGCAACCCTACGAGCAGTACTTC.

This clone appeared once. In DNA form, the CDR3 reads TGTGCCAGCAGTGAAGGGCTAGCAGCAGATACGCAGTATTTT. This sequence encodes CASSEGLAADTQYF. The V and J genes are TRBV2 and TRBJ2-3; D might be TRBD2 (5 bases). The CDR3 is 14 amino acids. Germline V lookup: CDR1 SNHLY, CDR2 FYNNEI. V dropped 1 base and J dropped 4 bases, with 9 bases sitting between them.

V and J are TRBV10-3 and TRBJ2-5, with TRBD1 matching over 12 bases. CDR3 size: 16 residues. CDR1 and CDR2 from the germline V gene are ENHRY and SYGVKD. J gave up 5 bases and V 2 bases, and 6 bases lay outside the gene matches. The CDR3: CAISELRDRGLETQYF. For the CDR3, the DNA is TGTGCCATCAGTGAGCTCCGGGACAGGGGGCTGGAGACCCAGTACTTC.

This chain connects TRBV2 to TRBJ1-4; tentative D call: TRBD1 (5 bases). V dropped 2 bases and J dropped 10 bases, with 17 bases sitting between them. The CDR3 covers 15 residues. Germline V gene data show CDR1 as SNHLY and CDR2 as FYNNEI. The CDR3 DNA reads TGTGCCAGCAGTGAATTTAGGGGCGCTCCGGGAAAACTGTTTTTT. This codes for CASSEFRGAPGKLFF.

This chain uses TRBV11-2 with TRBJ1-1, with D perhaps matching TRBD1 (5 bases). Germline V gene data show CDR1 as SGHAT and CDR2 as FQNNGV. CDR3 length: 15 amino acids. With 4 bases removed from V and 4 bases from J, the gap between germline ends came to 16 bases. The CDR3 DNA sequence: TGTGCCAGCAGCTCCGAGGGGAGGTGGGTCACTGAAGCTTTCTTT. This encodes CASSSEGRWVTEAFF.

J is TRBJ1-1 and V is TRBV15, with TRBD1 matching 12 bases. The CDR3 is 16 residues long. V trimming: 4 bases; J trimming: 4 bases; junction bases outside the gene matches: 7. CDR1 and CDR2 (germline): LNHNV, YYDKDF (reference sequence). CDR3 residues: CATSIRDRGQGTEAFF. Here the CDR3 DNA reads TGTGCCACCAGCATAAGGGACAGGGGGCAGGGCACTGAAGCTTTCTTT.

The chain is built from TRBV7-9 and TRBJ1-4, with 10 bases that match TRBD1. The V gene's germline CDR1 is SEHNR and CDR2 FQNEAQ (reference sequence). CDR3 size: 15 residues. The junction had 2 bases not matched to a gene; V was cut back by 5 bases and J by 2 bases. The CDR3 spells CASSRQGATNEKLFF. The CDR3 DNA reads TGTGCCAGCAGCCGACAGGGGGCGACTAATGAAAAACTGTTTTTT.

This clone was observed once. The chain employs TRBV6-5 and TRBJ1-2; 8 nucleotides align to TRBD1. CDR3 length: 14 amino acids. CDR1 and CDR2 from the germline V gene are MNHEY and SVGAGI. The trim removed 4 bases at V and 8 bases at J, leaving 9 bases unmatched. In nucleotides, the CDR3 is TGTGCCAGCAGTTCCTCAGGGGGCGGGGGGGGCTACACCTTC. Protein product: CASSSSGGGGGYTF.

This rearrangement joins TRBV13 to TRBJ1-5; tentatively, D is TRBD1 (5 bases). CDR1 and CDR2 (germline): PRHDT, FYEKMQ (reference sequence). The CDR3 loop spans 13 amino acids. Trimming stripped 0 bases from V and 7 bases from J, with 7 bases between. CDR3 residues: CASSLGDKQPQHF. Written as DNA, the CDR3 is TGTGCCAGCAGCTTAGGGGACAAACAGCCCCAGCATTTT.

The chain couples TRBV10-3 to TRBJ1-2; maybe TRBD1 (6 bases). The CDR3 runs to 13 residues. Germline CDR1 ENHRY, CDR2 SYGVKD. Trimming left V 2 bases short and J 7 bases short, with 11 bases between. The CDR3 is CAISEAGARGYTF. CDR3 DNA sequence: TGTGCCATCAGTGAGGCAGGGGCGCGTGGCTACACCTTC.

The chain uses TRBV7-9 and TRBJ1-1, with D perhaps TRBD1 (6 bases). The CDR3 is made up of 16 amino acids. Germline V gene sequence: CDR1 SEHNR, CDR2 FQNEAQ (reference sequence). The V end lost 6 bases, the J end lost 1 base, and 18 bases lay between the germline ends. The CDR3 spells CASRIPSPGQNTEAFF. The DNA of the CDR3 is TGTGCCAGCAGAATCCCTTCTCCGGGACAGAACACTGAAGCTTTCTTT.

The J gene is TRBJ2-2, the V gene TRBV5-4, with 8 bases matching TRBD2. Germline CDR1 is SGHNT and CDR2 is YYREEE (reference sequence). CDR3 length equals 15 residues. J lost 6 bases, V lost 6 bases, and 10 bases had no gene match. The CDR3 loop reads CASTADGGASGELFF. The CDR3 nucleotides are TGTGCCAGCACCGCGGACGGGGGGGCATCCGGGGAGCTGTTTTTT. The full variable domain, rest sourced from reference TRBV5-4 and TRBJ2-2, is ETGVTQSPTHLIKTRGQQVTLRCSSQSGHNTVSWYQQALGQGPQFIFQYYREEENGRGNFPPRFSGLQFPNYSSELNVNALELDDSALYLCASTADGGASGELFFGEGSRLTVL.

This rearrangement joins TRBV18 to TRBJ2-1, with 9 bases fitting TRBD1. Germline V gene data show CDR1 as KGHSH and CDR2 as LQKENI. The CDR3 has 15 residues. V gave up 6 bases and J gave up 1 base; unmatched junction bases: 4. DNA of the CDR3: TGTGCCAGCTCCCTAGGGACAGGGTCCTACAATGAGCAGTTCTTC. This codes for CASSLGTGSYNEQFF.

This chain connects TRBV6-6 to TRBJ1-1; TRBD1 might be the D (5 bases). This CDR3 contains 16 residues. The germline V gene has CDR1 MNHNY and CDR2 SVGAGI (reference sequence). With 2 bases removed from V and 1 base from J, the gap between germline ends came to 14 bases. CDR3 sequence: CASSYDRRLSNTEAFF. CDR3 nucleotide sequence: TGTGCCAGCAGTTACGACAGAAGGTTGTCGAACACTGAAGCTTTCTTT.

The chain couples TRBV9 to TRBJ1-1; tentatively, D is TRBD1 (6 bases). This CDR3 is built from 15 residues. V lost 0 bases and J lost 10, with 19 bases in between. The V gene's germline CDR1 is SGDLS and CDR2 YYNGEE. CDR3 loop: CASSVGGGGTSRAFF. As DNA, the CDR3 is TGTGCCAGCAGCGTAGGGGGAGGGGGTACGTCGAGAGCTTTCTTT. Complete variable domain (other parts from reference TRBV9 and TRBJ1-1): DSGVTQTPKHLITATGQRVTLRCSPRSGDLSVYWYQQSLDQGLQFLIQYYNGEERAKGNILERFSAQQFPDLHSELNLSSLELGDSALYFCASSVGGGGTSRAFFGQGTRLTVV.